A single sample is the source of the 3 T cell receptor beta chains below, sequenced in a study of CD8+CD57+ T cells in acquired aplastic anemia. Genomic DNA was employed as the template in profiling TCR beta VDJ and CDR3. Each CDR3 protein gets one entry after TCRdb re-called the reads with MiXCR. The sample consists of about 220,000 distinct CDR3 sequences, 34% of them appearing once. Specimen: sorted CD4+, CD8+, or CD8+CD57+ T cells (not recorded which) from PBMCs. The receptors shown here come from a human donor in good health, serving as a control.

This chain joins TRBV7-2 and TRBJ2-7; D call uncertain. V lost 6 bases and J lost 1, with 16 bases in between. CDR3 length: 15 amino acids. CDR1 and CDR2 from the germline V gene are SGHTA and FQGNSA. The CDR3 nucleotides are TGTGCCAGCAGGCTATCCGGGCCAGCGTCCTACGAGCAGTACTTC. Translation gives CASRLSGPASYEQYF.

The table lists this clonotype with a count of one. This clone may be a read error of a much larger clone one base away. This rearrangement joins TRBV20-1 to TRBJ2-4; tentatively, D is TRBD2 (5 bases). Germline V gives CDR1 DFQATT, CDR2 SNEGSKA (reference sequence). There are 15 residues in the CDR3. V dropped 6 bases and J dropped 0 bases, with 15 bases sitting between them. This chain's CDR3 is CSAGEEPLAKNIQYF. In DNA form, the CDR3 reads TGCAGTGCGGGAGAAGAGCCCCTAGCCAAAAACATTCAGTACTTC.

V and J are TRBV2 and TRBJ2-1; 9 positions match TRBD1. The CDR3 runs to 17 residues. Germline CDR1 is SNHLY and CDR2 is FYNNEI. Germline trimming cut 2 bases from V and 7 bases from J; bases unmatched to any gene: 12. CDR3 nucleotides: TGTGCCAGCAGTGAATTACAGGGGGCTACGAAAGGAAATGAGCAGTTCTTC. This sequence encodes CASSELQGATKGNEQFF. Complete variable domain (other parts from reference TRBV2 and TRBJ2-1): EPEVTQTPSHQVTQMGQEVILRCVPISNHLYFYWYRQILGQKVEFLVSFYNNEISEKSEIFDDQFSVERPDGSNFTLKIRSTKLEDSAMYFCASSELQGATKGNEQFFGPGTRLTVL.